The rows below give T cell receptor beta chains drawn from one sample of a study of cytomegalovirus exposure and HLA in healthy donors. Method: immunoSEQ multiplex PCR; TCRdb's copy keeps in-frame clones and lacks some. Among about 170,000 clones listed, 75% to 85% were seen once. Sequences were obtained from PBMCs. The receptor source for this set is a female donor in good health and CMV-seronegative. CDR3s include the opening cysteine and the closing phenylalanine or tryptophan. D genes are given only for firm matches. Size is omitted from some rows. Given values are once, few, many or a class for expanded clones.

J gene,D gene,clone size,V gene,CDR3 DNA,CDR3 protein
TRBJ2-1,TRBD1,few,TRBV7-2,TGTGCCAGCAGCTCGGGACAGGGGCGCTACAATGAGCAGTTCTTC,CASSSGQGRYNEQFF
TRBJ1-5,TRBD1,few,TRBV20-1,TGCAGTGCTGGACAGGATCAGCCCCAGCATTTT,CSAGQDQPQHF
TRBJ2-6,NA,once,TRBV30,TGTGCCTGGAAGGAAGGATCCATCTCTGGGGCCAACGGCCTGACTTTC,CAWKEGSISGANGLTF
TRBJ1-2,NA,NA,TRBV4-2,TGTGCCAGCAGCCAAGATCATAACAGCTATGGCTACACCTTC,CASSQDHNSYGYTF
TRBJ2-2,NA,NA,TRBV28,TGTGCCACCCTACCCGGGACATTGAACACCGGGGAGCTGTTTTTT,CATLPGTLNTGELFF
TRBJ2-1,NA,NA,TRBV9,TGTGCCAGCAGTGCTAGATACAATGAGCAGTTCTTC,CASSARYNEQFF
TRBJ2-7,TRBD2,NA,TRBV27,TGTGCCAGCAGTTTAGTTCTAGCGGGACGCTACGAGCAGTACTTC,CASSLVLAGRYEQYF
TRBJ2-5,NA,NA,TRBV5-6,TGTGCCAGCAGCTTGCCCCCATCAGAGACCCAGTACTTC,CASSLPPSETQYF
TRBJ2-5,NA,NA,TRBV27,TGTGCCAGCAGTTTATATCTAGCGCGGGACGAGACCCAGTACTTC,CASSLYLARDETQYF
TRBJ2-7,TRBD1,NA,TRBV25-1,TGTGCCAGCAGTGGGGACAGGGGCTACGAGCAGTACTTC,CASSGDRGYEQYF
TRBJ2-3,TRBD1,NA,TRBV7-3,TGTGCCAGCAGCTTTTCAGCAGGGGGTGATACGCAGTATTTT,CASSFSAGGDTQYF
TRBJ2-6,NA,NA,TRBV28,TGTGCCAGCAGTTTGGGAGGCTCTGGGGCCAACGGCCTGACTTTC,CASSLGGSGANGLTF
TRBJ2-2,TRBD2,NA,TRBV7-2,TGTGCCAGCAGCTTTCGGACTAGCGGGAAGGCCGGGGAGCTGTTTTTT,CASSFRTSGKAGELFF
TRBJ2-7,NA,few,TRBV27,TGTGCCAGCAGTTTAGTGAACCCCGGGGAGGCCTACTCCTACGAGCAGTACTTC,CASSLVNPGEAYSYEQYF
TRBJ2-7,NA,once,TRBV7-9,TGTGCCAGCACCTCGGGATACGAGCAGTACTTC,CASTSGYEQYF
TRBJ1-1,NA,NA,TRBV11-3,TGTGCCAGCAGCTTAGACGGGAACACTGAAGCTTTCTTT,CASSLDGNTEAFF
TRBJ2-1,TRBD2,NA,TRBV5-1,TGCGCCAGCAGCTTGTCTAGCGGGAGGGCCGGGTACAATGAGCAGTTCTTC,CASSLSSGRAGYNEQFF
TRBJ2-6,NA,few,TRBV7-2,TGTGCCAGCAGCTTAGTCGCGGCGGTTGGGGCCAACGGCCTGACTTTC,CASSLVAAVGANGLTF
TRBJ2-7,NA,NA,TRBV19,TGTGCCACCCGGGGTGGGCAGAACTCCTACGAGCAGTACTTC,CATRGGQNSYEQYF
TRBJ2-2,TRBD2,NA,TRBV5-1,TGCGCCAGCAGCATAACTAGCGGAAACACCGGGGAGCTGTTTTTT,CASSITSGNTGELFF
TRBJ2-3,TRBD2,once,TRBV4-1,TGCGCCAGCAGCCGAACGGGACTAGCGGGAGAAGGAGATACGCAGTATTTT,CASSRTGLAGEGDTQYF
TRBJ2-3,TRBD2,few,TRBV5-1,TGCGCCAGCAGCCTGTGGTCTGCGGGGGGGCCAATAGGAGATACGCAGTATTTT,CASSLWSAGGPIGDTQYF
TRBJ2-1,TRBD1,NA,TRBV28,TGTGCCAGCAGTGGAACAGGGGGCTTATACAATGAGCAGTTCTTC,CASSGTGGLYNEQFF
TRBJ2-2,TRBD1,NA,TRBV4-1,TGCGCCAGCAGCCTAAGGGACAGTAACACCGGGGAGCTGTTTTTT,CASSLRDSNTGELFF
TRBJ2-7,NA,NA,TRBV4-3,TGCGCCAGCAGCCAAGATGCAGGGGTAGGCTACGAGCAGTACTTC,CASSQDAGVGYEQYF
TRBJ2-1,NA,NA,TRBV29-1,TGCAGCGTTGAGTCAGGGGCCTCCAATTACAATGAGCAGTTCTTC,CSVESGASNYNEQFF
TRBJ1-2,TRBD1,NA,TRBV28,TGTGCCAGCAGACTAGGGACAGCAACTTATGGCTACACCTTC,CASRLGTATYGYTF
TRBJ2-1,NA,NA,TRBV18,TGTGCCAGCTCACTCTTCGCCGACAGGACCAATGAGCAGTTCTTC,CASSLFADRTNEQFF
TRBJ2-1,NA,NA,TRBV2,TGTGCCAGCAGCAAGGGGGCGGGGCCGGATGAGCAGTTCTTC,CASSKGAGPDEQFF
TRBJ2-1,NA,NA,TRBV5-1,TGCGCCAGCAGAAGCGTCCCGGTCTCCTACAATGAGCAGTTCTTC,CASRSVPVSYNEQFF
TRBJ2-4,NA,NA,TRBV2,TGTGCCAGCAGTGTGAGGTCCAAAAACATTCAGTACTTC,CASSVRSKNIQYF
TRBJ1-2,NA,NA,TRBV19,TGTGCCAGTAGTTATGACAGACGAGCTAACTATGGCTACACCTTC,CASSYDRRANYGYTF
TRBJ2-1,TRBD2,NA,TRBV11-2,TGTGCCAGCAGCTTACTAGCGGGGGTTTTGGAGCAGTTCTTC,CASSLLAGVLEQFF
TRBJ1-3,TRBD1,NA,TRBV7-9,TGTGCCAGCAGCCAAGGGGACAGAACTGGAAACACCATATATTTT,CASSQGDRTGNTIYF
TRBJ2-3,NA,NA,TRBV28,TGTGCCAGCAGTACTTCTACAGATACGCAGTATTTT,CASSTSTDTQYF
TRBJ2-6,NA,NA,TRBV7-6,TGTGCCAGCAGCCCGTCTGGGGCCAACGTCCTGACTTTC,CASSPSGANVLTF
TRBJ1-1,TRBD1,NA,TRBV28,TGTGCCAGCAGCCCCTATGGACAGGGAACTGAAGCTTTCTTT,CASSPYGQGTEAFF
TRBJ1-5,TRBD1,NA,TRBV6-6,TGTGCCAGCAGACCGGGACAGGGCTTATTCGAGCCCCAGCATTTT,CASRPGQGLFEPQHF
TRBJ2-3,NA,NA,TRBV5-1,TGCGCCAGCAGCGGAGGGTCCTTGGGCACAGATACGCAGTATTTT,CASSGGSLGTDTQYF
TRBJ1-2,NA,NA,TRBV28,TGTGCCAGCAGTTTGGGCCCTCGCGGCTACACCTTC,CASSLGPRGYTF
TRBJ2-2,NA,NA,TRBV7-3,TGTGCCAGCAGCTCACTGGTCAACACCGGGGAGCTGTTTTTT,CASSSLVNTGELFF